This passage covers 16 T cell receptor beta chains from one sample sequenced in a study of T cells after yellow fever vaccination. Via MiXCR, TCRdb re-called the 5' RACE reads, giving one row per CDR3 protein. The sample consists of about 300,000 distinct CDR3 sequences, approximately 8% of them appearing once. The material was CD4+ T cells sorted from PBMCs, obtained 5 days after the yellow fever booster vaccination. The receptor source for this set is a man aged 18 to 30 who received the YFV17D yellow fever vaccine.

V and J are TRBV3-1 and TRBJ2-3; D not certain. Deletions cut 1 base from V and 0 bases from J, with 8 bases between. This CDR3 spans 15 amino acids. Germline assignment: CDR1 LGHDT and CDR2 YNNKEL (reference sequence). CDR3 DNA: TGTGCCAGCAGCCAAGTTCCAGTGAGCACAGATACGCAGTATTTT. It encodes CASSQVPVSTDTQYF.

In DNA form, the CDR3 reads TGTGCCAGCTCACCATCGATCTACTACGAGCAGTACGTC. Translating gives CASSPSIYYEQYV. This rearrangement joins TRBV18 to TRBJ2-7; D unresolved. Germline-derived CDR1 and CDR2 are KGHSH and LQKENI. The V end lost 2 bases, the J end lost 3 bases, and 8 bases lay between the germline ends. This CDR3 has 13 residues.

This clonotype was observed many times. The rearrangement links TRBV27 to TRBJ2-7; tentatively, D is TRBD2 (7 bases). CDR1 is MNHEY, CDR2 SMNVEV, per germline (reference sequence). The V end lost 3 bases, the J end lost 0 bases, and 12 bases lay between the germline ends. This CDR3 comprises 15 residues. This CDR3 reads CASSLGGGSSYEQYF. The CDR3 DNA reads TGTGCCAGCAGTTTGGGAGGGGGGTCCTCCTACGAGCAGTACTTC.

The chain recombines TRBV18 with TRBJ2-3, with D maybe TRBD1 (6 bases). V was pared by 3 bases and J by 0 bases, with 13 bases between. The CDR3 contains 16 residues. Germline V CDR1 and CDR2: KGHSH, LQKENI. CDR3 sequence: CASSPIRGLSTDTQYF. In nucleotides, the CDR3 is TGTGCCAGCTCACCGATCAGGGGTTTGAGCACAGATACGCAGTATTTT.

This clonotype has a handful of counts. The gene calls are TRBV6-1 and TRBJ1-1; possibly TRBD1 for D (5 bases). The CDR3 has 14 residues. V was pared by 4 bases and J by 6 bases, with 15 bases between. The V gene's germline CDR1 is MNHNS and CDR2 SASEGT. In DNA, the CDR3 is TGTGCCAGCAGTGCCCCCCAGGGTAACCCTGAAGCTTTCTTT. Translating gives CASSAPQGNPEAFF.

The V and J genes are TRBV7-9 and TRBJ2-2; 9 bases are a match to TRBD2. Germline CDR1 reads SEHNR; CDR2 reads FQNEAQ (reference sequence). With V trimmed by 1 base and J by 1 base, 13 bases remained unmatched. The CDR3 is made up of 20 amino acids. CDR3 region: CASSLVSLRAGGKNTGELFF. The CDR3 nucleotides read TGTGCCAGCAGCTTAGTTTCCCTCCGAGCGGGGGGAAAGAACACCGGGGAGCTGTTTTTT.

This clonotype was observed a few times. The rearrangement links TRBV12-5 to TRBJ2-7; D remains unclear. The V end was cut by 4 bases, the J end by 4 bases, with 14 bases between. Germline-derived CDR1 and CDR2 are LGHNT and FRNRAP. This CDR3 is built from 14 residues. The CDR3 DNA follows: TGTGCTAGTGGTTCAGCCCCCCTGGGATACGAGCAGTACTTC. This gives the protein CASGSAPLGYEQYF.

This clonotype was picked up many times. The genes are TRBV12-3 or TRBV12-4 and TRBJ1-2; 9 positions agree with TRBD1. This CDR3 contains 17 residues. V lost 2 bases to trimming and J lost 7 bases; unmatched junction nucleotides: 14. CDR3 nucleotide sequence: TGTGCCAGCAGTTTATCGGGACAGGGACCACCAAGCTTTGGCTACACCTTC. Translated: CASSLSGQGPPSFGYTF.

The rearrangement uses TRBV3-1 and TRBJ2-5, with 9 bases aligning to TRBD2. This CDR3 contains 16 residues. CDR1 and CDR2 from the germline V gene are LGHDT and YNNKEL (reference sequence). The V gene end was trimmed by 1 base and the J gene end by 0 bases; junction bases not matched to a gene: 3. The CDR3 loop is CASSQVASGDQETQYF. DNA of the CDR3: TGTGCCAGCAGCCAAGTGGCTAGCGGGGACCAAGAGACCCAGTACTTC.

This clonotype was detected a few times. This chain connects TRBV20-1 to TRBJ2-7; D may be TRBD1 (6 bases). V lost 3 bases to trimming and J lost 4 bases, with 13 bases between them. The CDR3 length is 13 residues. Germline loops: CDR1 DFQATT, CDR2 SNEGSKA (reference sequence). The CDR3, as DNA: TGCAGTGCTAGGGGGGACACAAGTTACGAGCAGTACTTC. Amino acids: CSARGDTSYEQYF.

The chain carries TRBV20-1 and TRBJ2-4; 7 bases align to TRBD1. This CDR3 region has 14 residues. Trimming cost V 0 bases and J 7 bases; bases outside gene matches: 6. Germline loops: CDR1 DFQATT, CDR2 SNEGSKA (reference sequence). The chain's CDR3 is CSARDPTGFNIQYF. The CDR3 bases are TGCAGTGCTAGAGACCCGACAGGGTTCAACATTCAGTACTTC.

This clonotype has ten or more counts. The V call is TRBV25-1, the J call TRBJ2-7, with D unresolved. The CDR3 runs to 11 residues. V lost 1 base, J lost 7 bases, and 5 bases lay in between. Germline V lookup: CDR1 MGHDK, CDR2 SYGVNS. The CDR3 bases are TGTGCCAGCAGTGAATTTGAAGAGCAGTACTTC. It is translated as CASSEFEEQYF.

V is TRBV10-3 and J is TRBJ2-3, with 12 bases matching TRBD1. CDR1 ENHRY and CDR2 SYGVKD come from the germline V gene. The trim removed 2 bases at V and 0 bases at J, leaving 0 bases unmatched. This CDR3 is built from 16 residues. CDR3 sequence: CAISEGTGGSTDTQYF. As DNA, the CDR3 is TGTGCCATCAGTGAGGGGACAGGGGGCAGCACAGATACGCAGTATTTT.

CDR3 sequence (DNA): TGTGCCATCAGTGAGACGTTTGATGAGCAGTTCTTC. Protein: CAISETFDEQFF. The rearrangement uses TRBV10-3 and TRBJ2-1; D unclear. Between the trimmed V and J ends, which lost 2 bases and 8 bases, there was a span of 7 bases. The CDR3 covers 12 residues. In germline, CDR1 is ENHRY, CDR2 SYGVKD.

In its sample, this clonotype was seen a few times. This sequence joins TRBV11-1 and TRBJ1-6, with a tentative D call TRBD1 (5 bases). The ends were cut back, 5 bases at V and 0 bases at J, with 14 bases in the middle. The CDR3 length is 17 residues. Germline loops: CDR1 SGHAT, CDR2 FQDESV (reference sequence). The CDR3 sequence is CASSTRTSSSYNSPLHF. In DNA, the CDR3 is TGTGCCAGCAGCACGCGGACATCGAGCTCCTATAATTCACCCCTCCACTTT.

The rearrangement uses TRBV6-2 or TRBV6-3 and TRBJ2-3, with D possibly being TRBD1 or TRBD2 (6 bases each). Germline assignment: CDR1 MNHEY and CDR2 SVGEGT. This CDR3 comprises 12 residues. The germline V and J ends were trimmed by 6 bases and 15 bases, with 19 bases remaining between them. CDR3 nucleotides: TGTGCCAGCAGCCCTTCTGAGGGGGGTGAATATTTT. Translation gives CASSPSEGGEYF.